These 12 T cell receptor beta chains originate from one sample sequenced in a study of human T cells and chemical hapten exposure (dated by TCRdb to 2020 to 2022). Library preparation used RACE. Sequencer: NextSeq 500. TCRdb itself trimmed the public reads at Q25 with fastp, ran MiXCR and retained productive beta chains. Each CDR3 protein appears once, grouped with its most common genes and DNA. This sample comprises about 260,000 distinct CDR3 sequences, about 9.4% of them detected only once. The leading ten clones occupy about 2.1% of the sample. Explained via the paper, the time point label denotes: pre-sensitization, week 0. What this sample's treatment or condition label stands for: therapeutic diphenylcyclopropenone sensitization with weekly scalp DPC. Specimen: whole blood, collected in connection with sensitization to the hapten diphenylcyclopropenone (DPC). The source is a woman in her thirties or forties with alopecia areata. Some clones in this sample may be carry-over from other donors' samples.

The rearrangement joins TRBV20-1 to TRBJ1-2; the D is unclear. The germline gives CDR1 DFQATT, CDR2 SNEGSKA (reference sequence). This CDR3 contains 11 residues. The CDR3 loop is CMAGVSDGYTF. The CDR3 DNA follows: TGCATGGCCGGGGTTTCCGATGGCTACACCTTC.

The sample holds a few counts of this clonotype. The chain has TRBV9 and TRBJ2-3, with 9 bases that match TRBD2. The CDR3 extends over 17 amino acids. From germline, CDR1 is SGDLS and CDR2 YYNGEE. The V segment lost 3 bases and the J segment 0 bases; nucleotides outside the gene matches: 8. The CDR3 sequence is CASSAQTSGYSTDTQYF. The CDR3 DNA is TGTGCCAGCAGCGCCCAGACTAGCGGCTACAGCACAGATACGCAGTATTTT.

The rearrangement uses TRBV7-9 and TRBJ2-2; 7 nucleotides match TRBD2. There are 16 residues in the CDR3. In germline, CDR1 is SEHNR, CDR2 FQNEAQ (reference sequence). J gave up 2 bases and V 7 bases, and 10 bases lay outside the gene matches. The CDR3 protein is CASTNRDYRNTGELFF. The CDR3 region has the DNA TGTGCCAGCACTAATCGGGACTACCGAAACACCGGGGAGCTGTTTTTT.

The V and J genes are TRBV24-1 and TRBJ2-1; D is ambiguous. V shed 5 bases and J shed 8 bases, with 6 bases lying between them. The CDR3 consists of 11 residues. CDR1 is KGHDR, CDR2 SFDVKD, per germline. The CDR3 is CATSARDEQFF. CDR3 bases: TGTGCCACCAGTGCGCGAGATGAGCAGTTCTTC.

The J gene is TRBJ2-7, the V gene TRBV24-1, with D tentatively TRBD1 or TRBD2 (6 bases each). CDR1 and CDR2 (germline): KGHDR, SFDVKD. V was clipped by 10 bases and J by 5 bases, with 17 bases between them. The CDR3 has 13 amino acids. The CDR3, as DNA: TGTGCCACTAGAGGGGGGCCGGGAGACGAGCAGTACTTC. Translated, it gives CATRGGPGDEQYF.

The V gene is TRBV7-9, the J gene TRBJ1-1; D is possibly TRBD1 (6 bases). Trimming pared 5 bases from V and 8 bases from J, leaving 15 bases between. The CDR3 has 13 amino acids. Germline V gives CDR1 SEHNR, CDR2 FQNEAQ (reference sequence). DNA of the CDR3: TGTGCCAGCAGCCCCGACAGGACGAGGGAAGCTTTCTTT. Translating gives CASSPDRTREAFF.

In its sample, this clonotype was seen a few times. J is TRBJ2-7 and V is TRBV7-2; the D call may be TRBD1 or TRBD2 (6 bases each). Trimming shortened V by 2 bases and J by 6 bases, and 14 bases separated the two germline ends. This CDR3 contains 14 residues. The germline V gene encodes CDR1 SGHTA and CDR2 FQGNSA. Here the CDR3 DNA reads TGTGCCAGCAGCTTATTTGGCAGGGGAGGCGAGCAGTACTTC. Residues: CASSLFGRGGEQYF.

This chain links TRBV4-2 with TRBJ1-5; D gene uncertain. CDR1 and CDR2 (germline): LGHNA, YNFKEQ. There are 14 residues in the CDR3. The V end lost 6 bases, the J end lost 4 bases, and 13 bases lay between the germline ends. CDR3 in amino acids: CASSQQSVNQPQHF. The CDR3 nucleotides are TGTGCCAGCAGTCAACAGAGCGTAAATCAGCCCCAGCATTTT.

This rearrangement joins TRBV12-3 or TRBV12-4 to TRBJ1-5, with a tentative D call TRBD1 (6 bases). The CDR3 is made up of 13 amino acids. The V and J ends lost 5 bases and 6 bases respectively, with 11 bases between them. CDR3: CASSPRGTQPQHF. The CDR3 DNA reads TGTGCCAGCAGTCCCAGGGGAACTCAGCCCCAGCATTTT.

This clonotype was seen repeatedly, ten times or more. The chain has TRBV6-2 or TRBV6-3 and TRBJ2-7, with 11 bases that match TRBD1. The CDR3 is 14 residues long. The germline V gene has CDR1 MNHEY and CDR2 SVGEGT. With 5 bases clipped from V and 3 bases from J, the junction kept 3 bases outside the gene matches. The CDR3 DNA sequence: TGTGCCAGCAGTGCCGGGACAGGGGGCTACGAGCAGTACTTC. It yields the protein CASSAGTGGYEQYF.

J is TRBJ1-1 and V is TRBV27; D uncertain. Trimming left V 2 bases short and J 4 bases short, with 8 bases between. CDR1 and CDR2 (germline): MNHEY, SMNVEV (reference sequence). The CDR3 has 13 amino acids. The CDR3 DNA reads TGTGCCAGCAGTTTAGTAGGGAGCACTGAAGCTTTCTTT. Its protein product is CASSLVGSTEAFF.

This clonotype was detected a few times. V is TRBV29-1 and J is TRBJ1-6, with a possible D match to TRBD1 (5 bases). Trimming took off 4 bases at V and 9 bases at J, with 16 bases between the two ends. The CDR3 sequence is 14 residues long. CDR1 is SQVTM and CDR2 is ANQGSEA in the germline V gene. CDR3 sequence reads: CSVVVGNQGSPLHF. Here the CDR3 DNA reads TGCAGCGTTGTAGTTGGCAACCAGGGTTCACCCCTCCACTTT. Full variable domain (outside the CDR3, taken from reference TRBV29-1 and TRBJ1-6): SAVISQKPSRDICQRGTSLTIQCQVDSQVTMMFWYRQQPGQSLTLIATANQGSEATYESGFVIDKFPISRPNLTFSTLTVSNMSPEDSSIYLCSVVVGNQGSPLHFGNGTRLTVT.